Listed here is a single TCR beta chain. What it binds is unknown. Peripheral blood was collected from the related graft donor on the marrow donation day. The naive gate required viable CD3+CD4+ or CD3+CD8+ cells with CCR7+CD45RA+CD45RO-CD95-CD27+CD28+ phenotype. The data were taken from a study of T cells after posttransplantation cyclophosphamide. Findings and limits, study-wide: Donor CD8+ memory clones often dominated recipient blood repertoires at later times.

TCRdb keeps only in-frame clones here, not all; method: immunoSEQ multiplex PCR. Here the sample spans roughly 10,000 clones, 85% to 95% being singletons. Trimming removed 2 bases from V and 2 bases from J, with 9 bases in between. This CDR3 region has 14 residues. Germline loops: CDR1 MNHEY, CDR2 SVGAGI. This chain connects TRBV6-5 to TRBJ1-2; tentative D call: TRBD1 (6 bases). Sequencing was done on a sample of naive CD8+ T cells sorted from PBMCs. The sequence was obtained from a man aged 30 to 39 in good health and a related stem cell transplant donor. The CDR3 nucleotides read TGTGCCAGCAGTTACGGGGGCGAGAACTATGGCTACACCTTC. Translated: CASSYGGENYGYTF.